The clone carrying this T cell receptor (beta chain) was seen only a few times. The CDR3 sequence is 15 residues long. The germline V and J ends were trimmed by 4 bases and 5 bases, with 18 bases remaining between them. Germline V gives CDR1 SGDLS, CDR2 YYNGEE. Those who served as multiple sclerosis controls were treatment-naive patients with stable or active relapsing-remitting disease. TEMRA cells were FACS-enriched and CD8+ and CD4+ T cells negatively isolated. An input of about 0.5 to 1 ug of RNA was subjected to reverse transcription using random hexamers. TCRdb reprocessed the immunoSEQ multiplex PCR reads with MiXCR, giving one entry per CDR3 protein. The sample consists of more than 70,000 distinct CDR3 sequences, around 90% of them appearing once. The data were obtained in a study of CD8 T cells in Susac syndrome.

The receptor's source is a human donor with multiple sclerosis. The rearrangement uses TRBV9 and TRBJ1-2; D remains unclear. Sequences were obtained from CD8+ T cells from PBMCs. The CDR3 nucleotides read TGTGCCAGCAGCCCATTCGGACTACCGGGGTATGGCTACACCTTC. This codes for CASSPFGLPGYGYTF.